This T cell receptor (beta chain) is drawn from a study of T cell responses to AZD1222 COVID-19 vaccine. Sequenced by immunoSEQ multiplex PCR; TCRdb stores in-frame clones only, minus some. The sample lists some 90,000 clones, around nine tenths occurring once. This clone has only a few counts. CDR3 length equals 12 residues. The germline V and J ends were trimmed by 1 base and 4 bases, with 5 bases remaining between them. Looked up from germline, CDR1 is SGHNT and CDR2 is YYREEE (reference sequence). The TCR sequence derives from an adult in good health. The sequenced sample was peripheral blood, obtained on day 0 of AZD1222 vaccination. This chain links TRBV5-4 with TRBJ1-1; no definite D call. CDR3 region: CASSLRGTEAFF. The CDR3 nucleotides are TGTGCCAGCAGCTTGCGTGGCACTGAAGCTTTCTTT.